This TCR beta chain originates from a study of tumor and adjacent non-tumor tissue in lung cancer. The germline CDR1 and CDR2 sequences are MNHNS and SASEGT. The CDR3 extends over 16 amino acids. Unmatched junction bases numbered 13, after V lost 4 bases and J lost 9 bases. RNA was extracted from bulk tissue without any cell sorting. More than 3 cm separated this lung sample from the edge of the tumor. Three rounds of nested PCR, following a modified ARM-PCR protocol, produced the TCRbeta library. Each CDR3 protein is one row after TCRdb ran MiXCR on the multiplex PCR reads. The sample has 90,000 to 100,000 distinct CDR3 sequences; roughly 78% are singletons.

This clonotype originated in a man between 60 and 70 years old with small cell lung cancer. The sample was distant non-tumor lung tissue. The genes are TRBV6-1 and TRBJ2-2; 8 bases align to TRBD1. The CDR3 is CASSVGTGVAGRELFF. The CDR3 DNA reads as TGTGCCAGCAGTGTTGGGACAGGTGTAGCAGGCAGGGAGCTGTTTTTT.